Each of the 3 T cell receptor beta chains below was sequenced from the same sample in a study of T cell changes during pregnancy in multiple sclerosis. The table came from immunoSEQ multiplex PCR; TCRdb's copy has only in-frame clones and leaves some out. The sample has approximately 130,000 clones, about 95% seen once. The source was peripheral blood, collected after pregnancy. The source of these receptors is a female donor with multiple sclerosis, enrolled in a pregnancy study.

The V gene is TRBV15, the J gene TRBJ2-3, with 14 nucleotides matching TRBD2. J was trimmed by 6 bases and V by 5 bases; bases with no gene match: 7. Germline CDR1 and CDR2: LNHNV and YYDKDF (reference sequence). This CDR3 contains 16 residues. The CDR3 protein is CATSGRLAGGPDTQYF. The CDR3 nucleotides read TGTGCCACCAGCGGGCGACTAGCGGGAGGGCCGGATACGCAGTATTTT. The complete variable domain, with remaining parts taken from reference TRBV15 and TRBJ2-3, reads DAMVIQNPRYQVTQFGKPVTLSCSQTLNHNVMYWYQQKSSQAPKLLFHYYDKDFNNEADTPDNFQSRRPNTSFCFLDIRSPGLGDTAMYLCATSGRLAGGPDTQYFGPGTRLTVL.

This clone was found once. The chain links TRBV19 to TRBJ2-7, with TRBD1 identical over 9 bases. J gave up 3 bases and V 5 bases, and 5 bases lay outside the gene matches. Germline V gene data show CDR1 as LNHDA and CDR2 as SQIVND (reference sequence). This CDR3 comprises 14 residues. CDR3 DNA: TGTGCCAGTAGTGCGACAGGGGGAGACTACGAGCAGTACTTC. Translation: CASSATGGDYEQYF.

The chain is built from TRBV28 and TRBJ1-3; no definite D call. Germline V gives CDR1 MDHEN, CDR2 SYDVKM. V was cut by 1 base and J by 4 bases, with 8 bases left in between. The CDR3 runs 14 residues. In DNA form, the CDR3 reads TGTGCCAGCAGTTTATCGGACTGGGGAAACACCATATATTTT. Residues: CASSLSDWGNTIYF.